Below, 14 T cell receptor beta chains from the same sample are listed, as sequenced in a study of T cell repertoires in cytomegalovirus infection. A single record per CDR3 protein comes from TCRdb applying MiXCR to the reads. The repertoire holds about 250,000 distinct CDR3 sequences, with approximately 6.7% as singletons. Sequencing used PBMCs. Source of these receptors: a human donor in good health (CMV status not recorded). Some clones in this sample may be carry-over from other donors' samples.

In this sample, this clonotype turned up many times. The genes are TRBV12-3 or TRBV12-4 and TRBJ2-3, with 7 bases fitting TRBD2. Unmatched junction bases numbered 10, after V lost 5 bases and J lost 5 bases. This CDR3 spans 15 amino acids. CDR3 nucleotide sequence: TGTGCCAGCAGTCAAAGGCGGGGGATACGAGATACGCAGTATTTT. Translated: CASSQRRGIRDTQYF.

This clonotype occurred many times. The chain uses TRBV6-5 and TRBJ1-1; no reliable D call. With 2 bases removed from V and 0 bases from J, the gap between germline ends came to 10 bases. The CDR3 is made up of 15 amino acids. Germline V gene sequence: CDR1 MNHEY, CDR2 SVGAGI. Here the CDR3 reads CASSYDGTLNTEAFF. The CDR3 DNA is TGTGCCAGCAGTTACGATGGCACCTTGAACACTGAAGCTTTCTTT.

This clonotype was counted many times. The chain employs TRBV7-8 and TRBJ1-1; TRBD1 might be the D (5 bases). The CDR3 runs to 15 residues. V gave up 2 bases and J gave up 3 bases, with 13 bases separating them. CDR1 and CDR2 from the germline V gene are SGHVS and FQNEAQ. As DNA, the CDR3 is TGTGCCAGCAGCTTAAGTCAGGGTCGGGACACTGAAGCTTTCTTT. This gives the protein CASSLSQGRDTEAFF.

The gene calls are TRBV7-9 and TRBJ1-1; no firm D call. Trimming shortened V by 2 bases and J by 1 base, and 8 bases separated the two germline ends. The V gene's germline CDR1 is SEHNR and CDR2 FQNEAQ (reference sequence). The CDR3 is 14 residues long. CDR3 amino acids: CASSLRHQNTEAFF. The CDR3 nucleotides read TGTGCCAGCAGCTTACGGCACCAGAACACTGAAGCTTTCTTT.

This clonotype was picked up many times. The chain uses TRBV4-3 and TRBJ2-1; 7 nucleotides line up with TRBD1. Germline CDR1 and CDR2: LGHNA and YSLEER. This CDR3 contains 13 residues. Unmatched junction bases numbered 5, after V lost 6 bases and J lost 6 bases. The CDR3 spells CASRSTGTNEQFF. In nucleotides, the CDR3 is TGCGCCAGCAGGTCGACAGGGACCAATGAGCAGTTCTTC.

Comment on this clonotype: A much larger clone differs by one base, so this may be a read error. V is TRBV20-1 and J is TRBJ2-2; TRBD1 agrees at 7 bases. This CDR3 is 15 amino acids long. Trimming cost V 7 bases and J 0 bases; bases outside gene matches: 8. Germline V gives CDR1 DFQATT, CDR2 SNEGSKA (reference sequence). The CDR3 DNA sequence: TGCAGTGTGGTTCGCAGGGGGTCGAACACCGGGGAGCTGTTTTTT. It encodes CSVVRRGSNTGELFF.

This clonotype was recorded many times. V gene TRBV7-2 combines with J gene TRBJ1-4; perhaps TRBD1 as D (5 bases). The CDR3 consists of 15 residues. The V gene's germline CDR1 is SGHTA and CDR2 FQGNSA. Trimming took 1 base from V and 6 from J, leaving 12 bases between them. The CDR3 DNA reads TGTGCCAGCAGCTTAGGGGCAGGGTCTGATGAAAAACTGTTTTTT. It specifies CASSLGAGSDEKLFF. The full variable domain, its missing parts supplied by reference TRBV7-2 and TRBJ1-4, is GAGVSQSPSNKVTEKGKDVELRCDPISGHTALYWYRQSLGQGLEFLIYFQGNSAPDKSGLPSDRFSAERTGGSVSTLTIQRTQQEDSAVYLCASSLGAGSDEKLFFGSGTQLSVL.

This clonotype was seen a few times. The chain uses TRBV29-1 and TRBJ1-1; D is ambiguous. Trimming stripped 3 bases from V and 4 bases from J, with 12 bases between. There are 13 residues in the CDR3. CDR1 is SQVTM, CDR2 ANQGSEA, per germline. CDR3 region: CSVDQVLGTEAFF. The CDR3 DNA reads as TGCAGCGTTGATCAGGTCCTGGGCACTGAAGCTTTCTTT.

This clonotype was recorded many times. The chain carries TRBV7-2 and TRBJ1-2; D call uncertain. From germline, CDR1 is SGHTA and CDR2 FQGNSA. V was shortened by 8 bases and J by 4 bases, with 8 bases between the two germline ends. The CDR3 covers 11 residues. The CDR3 DNA reads as TGTGCCAGCCAGTGGGGCTATGGCTACACCTTC. Encoded protein: CASQWGYGYTF.

At least ten counts were recorded for this clonotype. The J gene is TRBJ2-5, the V gene TRBV29-1, with a possible D match to TRBD2 (6 bases). The germline V and J ends were trimmed by 4 bases and 3 bases, with 15 bases remaining between them. CDR1 is SQVTM and CDR2 is ANQGSEA in the germline V gene. The CDR3 runs 14 residues. CDR3 in DNA: TGCAGCGTTGTCGATAATTGGGGGGAAGAGACCCAGTACTTC. Protein: CSVVDNWGEETQYF. The variable domain in full, completed from reference TRBV29-1 and TRBJ2-5, reads SAVISQKPSRDICQRGTSLTIQCQVDSQVTMMFWYRQQPGQSLTLIATANQGSEATYESGFVIDKFPISRPNLTFSTLTVSNMSPEDSSIYLCSVVDNWGEETQYFGPGTRLLVL.

In this sample, this clonotype turned up many times. V gene TRBV7-2 combines with J gene TRBJ1-5, with TRBD1 matching over 7 bases. CDR1 and CDR2 (germline): SGHTA, FQGNSA. This CDR3 spans 14 amino acids. V lost 4 bases to trimming and J lost 2 bases; unmatched junction nucleotides: 2. CDR3 sequence: CASSWTGGNQPQHF. The CDR3 DNA sequence: TGTGCCAGCAGCTGGACAGGCGGCAATCAGCCCCAGCATTTT. Using reference TRBV7-2 and TRBJ1-5 for the parts outside the CDR3, the full variable domain is GAGVSQSPSNKVTEKGKDVELRCDPISGHTALYWYRQSLGQGLEFLIYFQGNSAPDKSGLPSDRFSAERTGGSVSTLTIQRTQQEDSAVYLCASSWTGGNQPQHFGDGTRLSIL.

Many counts were recorded for this clonotype. The V call is TRBV7-2, the J call TRBJ2-2, with 8 bases that match TRBD2. The CDR3 length is 13 residues. V dropped 5 bases and J dropped 6; count of bases not matched to a gene: 2. From germline, CDR1 is SGHTA and CDR2 FQGNSA. The CDR3 here is CASSLSGAGELFF. The CDR3 region has the DNA TGTGCCAGCAGCCTTAGCGGGGCCGGGGAGCTGTTTTTT.

This clonotype was picked up many times. The chain uses TRBV12-5 and TRBJ1-5, with unresolved D. Germline assignment: CDR1 LGHNT and CDR2 FRNRAP. There are 16 residues in the CDR3. V gave up 2 bases and J gave up 0 bases, with 11 bases separating them. CDR3: CASGLPPGNSNQPQHF. The CDR3 DNA follows: TGTGCTAGTGGTTTGCCACCAGGTAATAGCAATCAGCCCCAGCATTTT. The whole variable domain, filled in from reference TRBV12-5 and TRBJ1-5, reads DARVTQTPRHKVTEMGQEVTMRCQPILGHNTVFWYRQTMMQGLELLAYFRNRAPLDDSGMPKDRFSAEMPDATLATLKIQPSEPRDSAVYFCASGLPPGNSNQPQHFGDGTRLSIL.

The chain uses TRBV5-1 and TRBJ2-1; 10 nucleotides match TRBD2. Trimming took 8 bases from V and 0 from J; bases not matched to a gene: 8. CDR1 and CDR2 from the germline V gene are SGHRS and YFSETQ. CDR3 length: 16 residues. For the CDR3, the DNA is TGCGCCAGGAGCGGATCTAGCGGGGGCTCCTACAATGAGCAGTTCTTC. Translating it yields CARSGSSGGSYNEQFF.